Below are 30 T cell receptor beta chains sequenced from a single sample in a study of blood T cell repertoires in COVID-19. Only in-frame clones appear in the TCRdb table, and some are missing; sequencing was by immunoSEQ multiplex PCR. The data show 310,000 or so clones, with over 70% seen just once and roughly 1.1% held by the top ten. Specimen: peripheral blood. The receptors were sampled from a woman in her fifties or sixties with acute or convalescent COVID-19.

This clone has a single count. In DNA, the CDR3 is TGTGCCAGCAGCTTAGCAGCGGGGGGGCAAACAGATACGCAGTATTTT. It codes for CASSLAAGGQTDTQYF. The chain employs TRBV5-4 and TRBJ2-3, with TRBD2 matching over 10 bases. CDR3 size: 16 residues. V was clipped by 2 bases and J by 3 bases; unmatched bases: 6. The germline V gene encodes CDR1 SGHNT and CDR2 YYREEE (reference sequence).

The J gene is TRBJ1-5, the V gene TRBV27; the D gene is possibly TRBD1 (6 bases). Trimming stripped 3 bases from V and 5 bases from J, with 11 bases between. CDR3 length equals 14 residues. Germline V lookup: CDR1 MNHEY, CDR2 SMNVEV (reference sequence). The CDR3: CASSLVGGHQPQHF. The CDR3 DNA reads as TGTGCCAGCAGTTTGGTAGGGGGACATCAGCCCCAGCATTTT.

This clone was recorded at least ten times. The gene calls are TRBV29-1 and TRBJ1-1; weak D call: TRBD1 (5 bases). The CDR3 sequence is 13 residues long. Trimming pared 6 bases from V and 0 bases from J, leaving 11 bases between. From germline, CDR1 is SQVTM and CDR2 ANQGSEA. CDR3: CSVMTELNTEAFF. The CDR3 DNA is TGCAGCGTCATGACAGAGTTGAACACTGAAGCTTTCTTT.

V and J are TRBV7-9 and TRBJ1-2, with 9 bases identical to TRBD1. CDR1 and CDR2 from the germline V gene are SEHNR and FQNEAQ (reference sequence). CDR3 length equals 14 residues. Losses at the gene ends were 5 bases for V and 6 bases for J; bases not matched to a gene: 7. The CDR3 sequence: CASSPGGQGNGYTF. The CDR3 DNA reads TGTGCCAGCAGCCCCGGGGGACAGGGAAATGGCTACACCTTC.

The chain has TRBV10-3 and TRBJ1-3, with D unresolved. CDR1 is ENHRY and CDR2 is SYGVKD in the germline V gene. V was pared by 3 bases and J by 4 bases, with 10 bases between. CDR3 length: 14 amino acids. The DNA for the CDR3 is TGTGCCATCAGTGATTCAGGAACAGGAAACACCATATATTTT. It translates to CAISDSGTGNTIYF.

Concerning this clone: Other nucleotide sequences from this sample produce the same CDR3. This sequence joins TRBV2 and TRBJ2-5; TRBD2 is a possible D gene (5 bases). This CDR3 has 14 amino acids. Per the germline V gene, CDR1 is SNHLY and CDR2 is FYNNEI. Trimming removed 0 bases from V and 5 bases from J, with 10 bases in between. This CDR3 reads CASSEAGAGETQYF. The CDR3 nucleotides are TGTGCCAGCAGTGAAGCGGGAGCCGGCGAGACCCAGTACTTC.

Comment on this clone: Other nucleotide sequences from this sample produce the same CDR3. DNA of the CDR3: TGTGCCAGCAGCCCTTACAGCGGCGGAAACACCATATATTTT. Protein product: CASSPYSGGNTIYF. The J gene is TRBJ1-3, the V gene TRBV3-1 (or the pseudogene TRBV3-2); D not resolved. Deletions cut 4 bases from V and 4 bases from J, with 11 bases between. The CDR3 length is 14 residues. Germline V gene lookup returns CDR1 LGHDT and CDR2 YNNKEL (reference sequence).

The chain couples TRBV7-2 to TRBJ2-7; 7 nucleotides match TRBD2. Germline CDR1 SGHTA, CDR2 FQGNSA. This CDR3 has 14 residues. Losses at the gene ends were 1 base for V and 5 bases for J; bases not matched to a gene: 5. Here the CDR3 DNA reads TGTGCCAGCAGCTTAGGTGGGGGGGAGGACGAGCAGTACGTC. This gives the protein CASSLGGGEDEQYV.

This chain links TRBV30 with TRBJ1-6; 7 bases fit TRBD1. This CDR3 region has 15 residues. The germline V gene encodes CDR1 GTSNPN and CDR2 SVGIG (reference sequence). Losses at the gene ends were 3 bases for V and 7 bases for J; bases not matched to a gene: 9. CDR3 residues: CAWREATGRNSPLHF. CDR3 nucleotides: TGTGCCTGGAGGGAAGCGACAGGGAGGAATTCACCCCTCCACTTT.

The CDR3 spells CASSYTLGTNSYNEQFF. CDR3 in DNA: TGTGCCAGCAGCTATACCCTAGGGACAAACTCCTACAATGAGCAGTTCTTC. The chain combines TRBV5-4 with TRBJ2-1; D perhaps matches TRBD1 (6 bases). The germline gives CDR1 SGHNT, CDR2 YYREEE (reference sequence). Trimming took 3 bases from V and 0 from J, leaving 16 bases between them. The CDR3 extends over 17 amino acids.

This chain connects TRBV6-2 or TRBV6-3 to TRBJ2-3, with 7 bases aligning to TRBD2. V gave up 2 bases and J gave up 2 bases; unmatched junction bases: 13. Germline CDR1 reads MNHEY; CDR2 reads SVGEGT. There are 18 residues in the CDR3. The CDR3 loop is CASSYALAEIRSTDTQYF. CDR3 sequence (DNA): TGTGCCAGCAGTTACGCCCTAGCGGAGATCCGATCCACAGATACGCAGTATTTT.

Points on this clone: Other DNA sequences in this specimen translate into the identical CDR3. The chain links TRBV7-2 to TRBJ1-5, with TRBD1 identical over 7 bases. CDR3 length equals 13 residues. V lost 4 bases and J lost 5; bases outside the gene matches: 2. Germline CDR1 reads SGHTA; CDR2 reads FQGNSA. The CDR3 coding sequence is TGTGCCAGCAGCTCTCAGGGGGATCAGCCCCAGCATTTT. This translates into CASSSQGDQPQHF.

J is TRBJ2-5 and V is TRBV27; 13 bases are a match to TRBD2. Germline V gene sequence: CDR1 MNHEY, CDR2 SMNVEV (reference sequence). The CDR3 contains 15 residues. The V gene end was trimmed by 5 bases and the J gene end by 5 bases; junction bases not matched to a gene: 5. The CDR3 is CASSPALAGGETQYF. CDR3 coding DNA: TGTGCCAGCAGTCCGGCACTAGCGGGAGGGGAGACCCAGTACTTC.

In DNA form, the CDR3 reads TGTGCCAGCAGTTTAGACAGGAGTCAGCCCCAGCATTTT. Protein: CASSLDRSQPQHF. The rearrangement joins TRBV27 to TRBJ1-5, with TRBD1 as a possible D gene (6 bases). The CDR3 loop spans 13 amino acids. Germline values: CDR1 MNHEY, CDR2 SMNVEV (reference sequence). V lost 2 bases, J lost 6 bases, and 8 bases lay in between.

The chain carries TRBV5-4 and TRBJ2-2; perhaps TRBD2 as D (6 bases). The V end lost 4 bases, the J end lost 0 bases, and 7 bases lay between the germline ends. The germline CDR1 and CDR2 sequences are SGHNT and YYREEE (reference sequence). This CDR3 region has 14 residues. The CDR3: CASSLATNTGELFF. The CDR3 DNA reads as TGTGCCAGCAGCCTAGCGACGAACACCGGGGAGCTGTTTTTT.

V usage is TRBV6-6 and J usage is TRBJ1-1, with 7 bases aligning to TRBD1. Germline loops: CDR1 MNHNY, CDR2 SVGAGI (reference sequence). This CDR3 region has 15 residues. V trimming: 2 bases; J trimming: 1 base; junction bases outside the gene matches: 4. CDR3 region: CASSYRTGENTEAFF. DNA for the CDR3: TGTGCCAGCAGTTACAGGACAGGAGAGAACACTGAAGCTTTCTTT.

This chain joins TRBV18 and TRBJ2-1, with D tentatively TRBD2 (6 bases). Per the germline V gene, CDR1 is KGHSH and CDR2 is LQKENI. This CDR3 has 15 amino acids. Trimming left V 6 bases short and J 5 bases short, with 17 bases between. The CDR3 nucleotides are TGTGCCAGCTCCCGAGACGGGACTGCTAACAATGAGCAGTTCTTC. Translated: CASSRDGTANNEQFF.

This chain joins TRBV2 and TRBJ1-1; 11 bases fit TRBD1. The V and J ends lost 2 bases and 5 bases, in that order; junction bases with no gene match: 4. Germline V gene sequence: CDR1 SNHLY, CDR2 FYNNEI. The length of the CDR3 is 15 residues. The CDR3 bases are TGTGCCAGCAGTGAACTCGGGACAGGGGGAACTGAAGCTTTCTTT. Amino acid sequence: CASSELGTGGTEAFF.

The chain couples TRBV7-2 to TRBJ1-2; D is uncertain. This CDR3 has 11 residues. Deletions cut 3 bases from V and 6 bases from J, with 5 bases between. Germline V gene sequence: CDR1 SGHTA, CDR2 FQGNSA. CDR3 DNA sequence: TGTGCCAGCAGCTTCGGGGATGGCTACACCTTC. This translates into CASSFGDGYTF.

This clone was seen only once. The chain is built from TRBV7-3 and TRBJ2-2, with TRBD2 matching 8 bases. CDR3 length: 16 residues. The germline V gene encodes CDR1 SGHTA and CDR2 FQGTGA. V lost 5 bases to trimming and J lost 0 bases; unmatched junction nucleotides: 5. CDR3 DNA: TGTGCCAGCAGCACTAGCGGACCGACGAACACCGGGGAGCTGTTTTTT. It codes for CASSTSGPTNTGELFF.

This clone was found a few times. The V call is TRBV9, the J call TRBJ2-2, with 10 bases matching TRBD2. J was trimmed by 4 bases and V by 0 bases; bases with no gene match: 3. This CDR3 contains 16 residues. Germline V gene sequence: CDR1 SGDLS, CDR2 YYNGEE. The CDR3, as DNA: TGTGCCAGCAGCGTAGAAAGCGGGAGGGTCACCGGGGAGCTGTTTTTT. Protein product: CASSVESGRVTGELFF.

The chain is built from TRBV14 and TRBJ1-1; D unresolved. Per the germline V gene, CDR1 is SGHDN and CDR2 is FVKESK. V was trimmed by 2 bases and J by 5 bases, leaving 9 bases between them. CDR3 length: 13 amino acids. The chain's CDR3 is CASSQNRETEAFF. DNA of the CDR3: TGTGCCAGCAGCCAAAATAGGGAGACTGAAGCTTTCTTT. The complete variable domain, with remaining parts taken from reference TRBV14 and TRBJ1-1, reads EAGVTQFPSHSVIEKGQTVTLRCDPISGHDNLYWYRRVMGKEIKFLLHFVKESKQDESGMPNNRFLAERTGGTYSTLKVQPAELEDSGVYFCASSQNRETEAFFGQGTRLTVV.

This sequence joins TRBV28 and TRBJ1-5; D perhaps matches TRBD1 (5 bases). The CDR3 loop spans 12 amino acids. CDR1 MDHEN and CDR2 SYDVKM come from the germline V gene. With 3 bases removed from V and 8 bases from J, the gap between germline ends came to 8 bases. For the CDR3, the DNA is TGTGCCAGCAGTTTGGGGGGAGAGCCCCAGCATTTT. Its translation is CASSLGGEPQHF. Looking up the rest from reference TRBV28 and TRBJ1-5 gives the full variable domain: DVKVTQSSRYLVKRTGEKVFLECVQDMDHENMFWYRQDPGLGLRLIYFSYDVKMKEKGDIPEGYSVSREKKERFSLILESASTNQTSMYLCASSLGGEPQHFGDGTRLSIL.

This sequence joins TRBV5-6 and TRBJ1-2; 9 positions match TRBD1. The V gene end was trimmed by 0 bases and the J gene end by 4 bases; junction bases not matched to a gene: 4. CDR3 length equals 15 residues. CDR1 and CDR2 from the germline V gene are SGHDT and YYEEEE. The CDR3 sequence is CASSLAGGQGYGYTF. In nucleotides, the CDR3 is TGTGCCAGCAGCTTGGCCGGGGGACAGGGCTATGGCTACACCTTC.

The chain uses TRBV13 and TRBJ2-1; a possible D gene is TRBD1 (6 bases). The CDR3 has 14 amino acids. Germline CDR1 is PRHDT and CDR2 is FYEKMQ (reference sequence). The V end was cut by 5 bases, the J end by 4 bases, with 12 bases between. CDR3 amino acids: CASSPQTGYNEQFF. Here the CDR3 DNA reads TGTGCCAGCAGCCCACAGACAGGTTACAATGAGCAGTTCTTC.

The V call is TRBV21-1, the J call TRBJ2-7; the table's TRBD1 call for D was not verified on the DNA. TRBV21-1 is recorded as a pseudogene. The CDR3 spans 15 residues. This chain's CDR3 is CASSKEWDKLYEQYV. CDR3 coding DNA: TGTGCCAGCAGCAAAGAGTGGGACAAACTCTACGAGCAGTACGTC.

This clone was observed a few times. V is TRBV19 and J is TRBJ2-6; 14 nucleotides match TRBD2. The V and J ends lost 5 bases and 4 bases, in that order; junction bases with no gene match: 7. This CDR3 has 18 amino acids. Germline loops: CDR1 LNHDA, CDR2 SQIVND (reference sequence). The DNA for the CDR3 is TGTGCCAGTAGTCCGGGACTAGCGGGAGCAGCAGGGGCCAACGTCCTGACTTTC. The encoded protein is CASSPGLAGAAGANVLTF.

This clone was recorded a few times. The chain has TRBV23-1 and TRBJ1-1; 10 bases are shared with TRBD1. TRBV23-1 is an open reading frame whose function is uncertain. The CDR3 loop spans 16 amino acids. The V and J ends lost 6 bases and 3 bases, in that order; junction bases with no gene match: 10. CDR3 in DNA: TGCGCCAGCAGCCGGGCCCCGACAGGGGGCGACACTGAAGCTTTCTTT. This codes for CASSRAPTGGDTEAFF.

The chain recombines TRBV2 with TRBJ2-3, with unresolved D. Germline V gene lookup returns CDR1 SNHLY and CDR2 FYNNEI. CDR3 length: 12 residues. Trimming removed 4 bases at V and 5 bases at J, with 7 bases between. CDR3 region: CASSVGRDTQYF. Written as DNA, the CDR3 is TGTGCCAGCAGTGTGGGCAGAGATACGCAGTATTTT. Combining the CDR3 with reference TRBV2 and TRBJ2-3 gives the whole variable domain EPEVTQTPSHQVTQMGQEVILRCVPISNHLYFYWYRQILGQKVEFLVSFYNNEISEKSEIFDDQFSVERPDGSNFTLKIRSTKLEDSAMYFCASSVGRDTQYFGPGTRLTVL.

The V and J genes are TRBV5-4 and TRBJ1-6; weak D call: TRBD1 (6 bases). The CDR3 is 17 amino acids. V lost 2 bases and J 10 bases, leaving 22 bases between the germline ends. Germline CDR1 and CDR2: SGHNT and YYREEE (reference sequence). CDR3 protein: CASSFGTAGQLTSPLHF. The CDR3 DNA reads as TGTGCCAGCAGCTTTGGCACCGCTGGACAGCTGACATCACCCCTCCACTTT.